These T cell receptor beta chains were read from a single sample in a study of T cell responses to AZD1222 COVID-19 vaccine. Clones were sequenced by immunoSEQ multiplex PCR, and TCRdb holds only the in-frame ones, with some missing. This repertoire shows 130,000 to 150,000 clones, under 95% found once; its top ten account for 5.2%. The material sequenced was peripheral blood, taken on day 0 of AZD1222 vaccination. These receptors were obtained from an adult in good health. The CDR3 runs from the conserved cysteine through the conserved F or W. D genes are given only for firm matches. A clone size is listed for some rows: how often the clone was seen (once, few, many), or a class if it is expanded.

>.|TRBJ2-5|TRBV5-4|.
TGTGCCAGCAGCCGTGACGCCTTAGAGACCCAGTACTTC
CASSRDALETQYF
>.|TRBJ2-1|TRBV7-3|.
TGTGCCAGCAGCTTCTCCGACCAGCCGGGCCAGTTCTTC
CASSFSDQPGQFF
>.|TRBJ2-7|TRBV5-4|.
TGTGCCAGCAGCTCGGATAGTACTGGAGAGCAGTACTTC
CASSSDSTGEQYF
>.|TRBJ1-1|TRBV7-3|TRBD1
TGTGCCAGCAGCCCGACAGGGGATGAGACTGAAGCTTTCTTT
CASSPTGDETEAFF
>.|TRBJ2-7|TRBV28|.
TGTGCCAGCAGACGTGACTACGAGCAGTACTTC
CASRRDYEQYF
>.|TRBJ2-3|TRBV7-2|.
TGTGCCAGCAGCTTATTGCGGGAAGGGACAGATACGCAGTATTTT
CASSLLREGTDTQYF
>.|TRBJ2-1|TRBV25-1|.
TGTGCCAGCAGTGAGGGGGGTAGTTGGAGTGAGCAGTTCTTC
CASSEGGSWSEQFF
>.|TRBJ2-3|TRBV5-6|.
TGTGCCAGCAGCTTGGGGCTAGCGAGAAGCACAGATACGCAGTATTTT
CASSLGLARSTDTQYF
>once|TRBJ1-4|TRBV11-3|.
TGTGCCAGCAGTCCGGGGCCGGGCCCTAATGAAAAACTGTTTTTT
CASSPGPGPNEKLFF
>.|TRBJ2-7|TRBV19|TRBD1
TGTGCCAGTAGTAGGCAGACAGGGACCTACGAGCAGTACTTC
CASSRQTGTYEQYF
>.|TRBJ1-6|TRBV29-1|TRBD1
TGCAGCGCTGGGGACAGCTATAATTCACCCCTCCACTTT
CSAGDSYNSPLHF
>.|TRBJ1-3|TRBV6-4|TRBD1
TGTGCCAGCAGTGACTCAGTCCTACTACAGGGGGCTTTAAACACCATATATTTT
CASSDSVLLQGALNTIYF
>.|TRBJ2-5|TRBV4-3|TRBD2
TGCGCCCGCCGCCAAGATCCCCCCGCGGGGGGGGCCTATGACCAAGAGACCCAGTACTTC
CARRQDPPAGGAYDQETQYF
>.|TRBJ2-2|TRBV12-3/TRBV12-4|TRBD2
TGTGCCACTCGACTAGCGGGAGGTGGGGAGCTGTTTTTT
CATRLAGGGELFF
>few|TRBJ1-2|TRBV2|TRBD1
TGTGCCAGCAGGACAGGGCGCGCGTCATATGGCTACACCTTC
CASRTGRASYGYTF
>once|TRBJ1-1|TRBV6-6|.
TGTGCCAGCAGTTACTCGGAGCTTAACACTGAAGCTTTCTTT
CASSYSELNTEAFF
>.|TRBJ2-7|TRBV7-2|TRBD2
TGTGCCAGCAGCGCAGTCGGACTAGCGGTGAGCCCCTACGAGCAGTACTTC
CASSAVGLAVSPYEQYF
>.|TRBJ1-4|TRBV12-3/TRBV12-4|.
TGTGCCAGCAGTTTGTCGAGGAATGAAAAACTGTTTTTT
CASSLSRNEKLFF
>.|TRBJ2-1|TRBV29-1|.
TGCAGCGTTGACGAAGCAAAAGGTTTCCATGAGCAGTTCTTC
CSVDEAKGFHEQFF
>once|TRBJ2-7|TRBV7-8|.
TGTGCCAGCGGATTCGGTATGGAGCAGTACTTC
CASGFGMEQYF
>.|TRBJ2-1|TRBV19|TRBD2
TGTGCCAGTAGCCCTAGCGGGGGGGCTTTCGATGAGCAGTTCTTC
CASSPSGGAFDEQFF
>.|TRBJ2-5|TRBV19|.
TGTGCCAGTAGCTCCTTCGGGGAAGAGACCCAGTACTTC
CASSSFGEETQYF
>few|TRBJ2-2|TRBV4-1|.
TGCGCCAGCAGCCAGACTCCAACGAACACCGGGGAGCTGTTTTTT
CASSQTPTNTGELFF
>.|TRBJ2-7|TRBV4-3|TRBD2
TGCGCCAGCAGCCAAGGAGTGGCTAGCGGGAGTTCTCGCGAGCAGTACTTC
CASSQGVASGSSREQYF
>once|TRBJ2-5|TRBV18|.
TGTGCCAGCTCACCACTCTCACAAGAGACCCAGTACTTC
CASSPLSQETQYF
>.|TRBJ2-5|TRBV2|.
TGTGCCAGCGATCAAAACTCCCAAGAGACCCAGTACTTC
CASDQNSQETQYF
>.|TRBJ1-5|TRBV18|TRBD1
TGTGCCAGCTCACCACAGGGACAGGGAAATCAGCCCCAGCATTTT
CASSPQGQGNQPQHF
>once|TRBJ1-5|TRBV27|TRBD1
TGTGCCAGCAGTTTGGGACAGGGTTTTCAGCCCCAGCATTTT
CASSLGQGFQPQHF
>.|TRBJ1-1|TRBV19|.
TGTGCCAGTAGTATGCGCAGGTTGAACACTGAAGCTTTCTTT
CASSMRRLNTEAFF
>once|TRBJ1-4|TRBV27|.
TGTGCCAGCAGTCTCTTCTCTACAACTAATGAAAAACTGTTTTTT
CASSLFSTTNEKLFF
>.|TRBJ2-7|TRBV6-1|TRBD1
TGTGCCAGCAGTGAATGGGGACAGGGGGCCTACGAGCAGTACTTC
CASSEWGQGAYEQYF
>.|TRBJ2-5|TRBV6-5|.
TGTGCCAGCAGGAATATGGGCGCGAGGGAGACCCAGTACTTC
CASRNMGARETQYF
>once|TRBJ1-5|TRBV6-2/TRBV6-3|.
TGTGCCAGCAGTTATGGCAGGAATCAGCCCCAGCATTTT
CASSYGRNQPQHF
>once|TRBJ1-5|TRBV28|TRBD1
TGTGCCAGCAGTTTATTAACCGGGACAGGGACTCAGCCCCAGCATTTT
CASSLLTGTGTQPQHF
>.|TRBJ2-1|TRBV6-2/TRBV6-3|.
TGTGCCAGCAGTCTCGGGACACCTTCCAATGAGCAGTTCTTC
CASSLGTPSNEQFF
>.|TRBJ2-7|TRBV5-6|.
TGTGCCAGCAGCTTGGTCAACTCCTACGAGCAGTACTTC
CASSLVNSYEQYF
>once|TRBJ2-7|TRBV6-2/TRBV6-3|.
TGTGCCAGCAGCCTCGACGGGACTCCCAACGAGCAGTACTTC
CASSLDGTPNEQYF
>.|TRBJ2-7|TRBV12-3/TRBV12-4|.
TGTGCCAGCAGTTTAGGGGCCGAGCAGTACTTC
CASSLGAEQYF
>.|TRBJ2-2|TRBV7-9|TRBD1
TGTGCCAGCAGTTCGACCGGGACAGGGAACACCGGGGAGCTGTTTTTT
CASSSTGTGNTGELFF
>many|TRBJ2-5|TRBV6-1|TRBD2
TGTGCCAGCAGTGAAGCAAGCGGGAGCGGGGGAGAGACCCAGTACTTC
CASSEASGSGGETQYF
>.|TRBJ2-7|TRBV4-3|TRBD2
TGCGCCAGCAGCCAAGGTTTTAGCGGGACTAGTCGCTACGAGCAGTACTTC
CASSQGFSGTSRYEQYF
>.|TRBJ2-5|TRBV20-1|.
TGCAGTGGGGCTAGCCAAGAGACCCAGTACTTC
CSGASQETQYF
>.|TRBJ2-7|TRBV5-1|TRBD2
TGCGCCAGCAGCTATCGCCCCTCGGGAGGTACCTACGAGCAGTACTTC
CASSYRPSGGTYEQYF
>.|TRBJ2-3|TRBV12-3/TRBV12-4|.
TGTGCCAGCAGCGGAGGAAGGCAGTATTTT
CASSGGRQYF
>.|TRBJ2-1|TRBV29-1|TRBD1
TGCAGCGTTGCCGGGACAGGGGATTACAATGAGCAGTTCTTC
CSVAGTGDYNEQFF
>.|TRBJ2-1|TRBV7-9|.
TGTGCCAGCTCTCCGGAGATGAACAATGAGCAGTTCTTC
CASSPEMNNEQFF
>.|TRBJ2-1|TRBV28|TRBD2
TGTGCCAGCAGTTCACTAGCGGGAGATGAAAATGAGCAGTTCTTC
CASSSLAGDENEQFF
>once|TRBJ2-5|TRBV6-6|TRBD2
TGTGCCAGCAGTTACTCGGGCGGGAGGGGGACCCAGTACTTC
CASSYSGGRGTQYF
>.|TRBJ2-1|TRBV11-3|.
TGTGCCAGCAGCTTAGATATAGCGGAGTACAATGAGCAGTTCTTC
CASSLDIAEYNEQFF
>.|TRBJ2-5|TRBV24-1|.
TGTGCCACCAGTGACCCTCATATGCGGGAGACCCAGTACTTC
CATSDPHMRETQYF
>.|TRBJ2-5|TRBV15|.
TGTGCCACCAGCAGGACTTACGGGCGGGCTCAAGAGACCCAGTACTTC
CATSRTYGRAQETQYF
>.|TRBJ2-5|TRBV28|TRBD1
TGTGCCAGCAGCCGACAGGGGCTAAATTTAGGGGAGACCCAGTACTTC
CASSRQGLNLGETQYF
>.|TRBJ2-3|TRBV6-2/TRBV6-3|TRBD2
TGTGCCAGCAGTACAAAGCGGGAGCTAGATACGCAGTATTTT
CASSTKRELDTQYF
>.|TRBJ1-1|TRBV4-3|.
TGCGCCAGCAGCCAAGAAATCTCTTTCACTGAAGCTTTCTTT
CASSQEISFTEAFF
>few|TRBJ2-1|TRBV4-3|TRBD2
TGCGCCAGCAGCCAAGATCGGGGACTAGCGGGAGGGGCAGGTAGAAATGAGCAGTTCTTC
CASSQDRGLAGGAGRNEQFF
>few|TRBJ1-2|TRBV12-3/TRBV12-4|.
TGTGCCAGCAGTTTAACAGCGATCTATGGCTACACCTTC
CASSLTAIYGYTF
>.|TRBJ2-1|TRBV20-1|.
TGCAGTGCGACCCGTGCGGTCGAGCAGTTCTTC
CSATRAVEQFF
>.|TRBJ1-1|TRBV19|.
TGTGCCAGTAGTATACGGACCGGCCCTGAAGCTTTCTTT
CASSIRTGPEAFF
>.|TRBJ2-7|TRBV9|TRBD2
TGTGCCAGCAGCCCGGTAGCGGGGGCCCCCTACGAGCAGTACTTC
CASSPVAGAPYEQYF
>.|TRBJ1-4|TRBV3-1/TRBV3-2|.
TGTGCCAGCAGCAACCCGGACCTCGGAAAACTGTTTTTT
CASSNPDLGKLFF